This T cell receptor (beta chain) was documented in a study of cytomegalovirus exposure and HLA in healthy donors. Sequencing used immunoSEQ multiplex PCR; TCRdb keeps in-frame clones, though not all of them. This table has some 75,000 clones, approximately 96% appearing once. Per the germline V gene, CDR1 is MRHNA and CDR2 is SNTAGT. The CDR3 contains 12 residues. V gave up 4 bases and J gave up 6 bases, with 8 bases separating them. This chain connects TRBV6-4 to TRBJ2-3; D perhaps matches TRBD2 (6 bases). Sequencing was performed on PBMCs. This TCR came from a woman aged 18-30 years in good health and CMV-seronegative. The CDR3 DNA follows: TGTGCCAGCAGTGCCAGCGGGGATACGCAGTATTTT. It translates to CASSASGDTQYF.